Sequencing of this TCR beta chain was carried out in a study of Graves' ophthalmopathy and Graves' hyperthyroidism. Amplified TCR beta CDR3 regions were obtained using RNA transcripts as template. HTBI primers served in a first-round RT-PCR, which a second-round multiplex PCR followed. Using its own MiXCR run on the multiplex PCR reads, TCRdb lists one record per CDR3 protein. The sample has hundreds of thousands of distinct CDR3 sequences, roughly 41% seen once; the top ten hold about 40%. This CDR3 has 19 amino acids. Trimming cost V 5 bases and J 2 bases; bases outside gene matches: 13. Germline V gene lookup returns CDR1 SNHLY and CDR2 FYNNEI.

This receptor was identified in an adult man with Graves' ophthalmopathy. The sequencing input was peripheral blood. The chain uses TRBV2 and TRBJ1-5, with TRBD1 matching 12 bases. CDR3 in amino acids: CASSLPGQGAPYGNQPQHF. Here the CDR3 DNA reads TGTGCCAGCAGTCTTCCGGGACAGGGGGCGCCATACGGCAATCAGCCCCAGCATTTT.